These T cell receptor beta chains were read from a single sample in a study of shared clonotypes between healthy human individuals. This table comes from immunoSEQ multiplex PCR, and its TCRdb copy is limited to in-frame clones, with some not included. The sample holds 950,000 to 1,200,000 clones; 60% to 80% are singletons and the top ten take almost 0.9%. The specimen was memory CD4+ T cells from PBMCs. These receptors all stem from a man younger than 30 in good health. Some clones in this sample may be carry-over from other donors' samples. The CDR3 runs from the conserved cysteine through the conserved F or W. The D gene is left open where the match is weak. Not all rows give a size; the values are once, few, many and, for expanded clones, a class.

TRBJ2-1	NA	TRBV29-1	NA	TGCAGCGTTGTAGCGGAATCCTACAATGAGCAGTTCTTC	CSVVAESYNEQFF
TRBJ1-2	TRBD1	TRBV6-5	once	TGTGCCAGCAGTTACTCCCGGACAGGGCGAGGCTACACCTTC	CASSYSRTGRGYTF
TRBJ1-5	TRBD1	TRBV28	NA	TGTGCCAGCAGTTCAAGTGTCAGGGGGTATCAGCCCCAGCATTTT	CASSSSVRGYQPQHF
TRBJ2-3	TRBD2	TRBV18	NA	TGTGCCAGCTCACCACCTGGAAGGCGAGCGGGGATAGATACGCAGTATTTT	CASSPPGRRAGIDTQYF
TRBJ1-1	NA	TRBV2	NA	TGTGCCAGCAGGGGAGGGGACTACAACACTGAAGCTTTCTTT	CASRGGDYNTEAFF
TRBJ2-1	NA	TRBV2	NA	TGTGCCAGCAGTTTAGCGCGAATACCCTACAATGAGCAGTTCTTC	CASSLARIPYNEQFF
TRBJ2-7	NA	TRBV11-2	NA	TGTGCCAGCAGCTTAGACCTGAATCCCGGGGGGCAGTACTTC	CASSLDLNPGGQYF
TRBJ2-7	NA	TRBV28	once	TGTGCCAGCAGGCGAGGGGCCTCCTACGAGCAGTACTTC	CASRRGASYEQYF
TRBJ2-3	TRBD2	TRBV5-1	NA	TGCGCCAGCAGCCCCCCGGGGGGGGGAACAGATACGCAGTATTTT	CASSPPGGGTDTQYF
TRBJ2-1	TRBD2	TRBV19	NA	TGTGCCAGTATTTATATGAGACTAGCGGGAGGGCGACAACACAATGAGCAGTTCTTC	CASIYMRLAGGRQHNEQFF
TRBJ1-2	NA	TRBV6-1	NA	TGTGCCAGCAGTGCCTCCCGCTTTGACTACACCTTC	CASSASRFDYTF
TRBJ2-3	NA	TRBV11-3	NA	TGTGCCAGCAGCCTGGGGGGTAGCACAGATACGCAGTATTTT	CASSLGGSTDTQYF
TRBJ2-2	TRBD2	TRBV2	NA	TGTGCCAGCACCCCAGGGCGGGGGGCCGGGGAGCTGTTTTTT	CASTPGRGAGELFF
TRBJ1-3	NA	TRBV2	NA	TGTGCCAGCAGTGTGGGAAACACCATATATTTT	CASSVGNTIYF
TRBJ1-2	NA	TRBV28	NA	TGTGCCAGCAGTCAACTTTATGGCTACACCTTC	CASSQLYGYTF
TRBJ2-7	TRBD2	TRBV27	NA	TGTGCCAGCAGTTTGGAGCGGGGGAGCTACGAGCAGTACTTC	CASSLERGSYEQYF
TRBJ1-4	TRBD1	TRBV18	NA	TGTGCCAGCTCGAAAGGGGGCGGAACTGAAAAACTGTTTTTT	CASSKGGGTEKLFF
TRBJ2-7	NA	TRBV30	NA	TGTGCCTGGAGCCCCCCCAAGGGACGGAGCTCCTACGAGCAGTACTTC	CAWSPPKGRSSYEQYF
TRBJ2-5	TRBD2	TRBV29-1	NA	TGCAGCGTTGAAGGGGGAATAAAACTAGCGGGGAACCAAGAGACCCAGTACTTC	CSVEGGIKLAGNQETQYF
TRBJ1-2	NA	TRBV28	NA	TGTGCCAGCAGTTTAGGGGGCTCTAACTATGGCTACACCTTC	CASSLGGSNYGYTF
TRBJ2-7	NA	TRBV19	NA	TGTGCCAGTTGGTTCATCTACGAGCAGTACTTC	CASWFIYEQYF
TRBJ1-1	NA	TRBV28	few	TGTGCCAGCAGTTTATGGGAGGGAATCACTGAAGCTTTCTTT	CASSLWEGITEAFF
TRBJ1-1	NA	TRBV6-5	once	TGTGCCAGCAGTTACGGGACTCTTAGGGGAACTGAAGCTTTCTTT	CASSYGTLRGTEAFF
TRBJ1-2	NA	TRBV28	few	TGTGCCGCTTGGTCTCTCAGCTATGGCTACACCTTC	CAAWSLSYGYTF
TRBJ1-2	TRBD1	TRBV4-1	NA	TGCGCCAGCGGACAGGGCAACTATGGCTACACCTTC	CASGQGNYGYTF
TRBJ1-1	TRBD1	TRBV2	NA	TGTGCCAGGGATTGGGACAGGGGTCGGGATACTGAAGCTTTCTTT	CARDWDRGRDTEAFF
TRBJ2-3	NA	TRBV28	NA	TGTGCCAGCAGTTTAAGAGGTTCCAGAGACACAGATACGCAGTATTTT	CASSLRGSRDTDTQYF
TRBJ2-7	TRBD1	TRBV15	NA	TGTGCCACCAGCAGAGGGGGGACAGGGACTAACGAGCAGTACTTC	CATSRGGTGTNEQYF
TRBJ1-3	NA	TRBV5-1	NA	TGCGCCAGCAGCTTAGATGGATCTGCCGGAAACACCATATATTTT	CASSLDGSAGNTIYF
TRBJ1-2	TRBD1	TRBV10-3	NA	TGTGCCATCAGTGAAGGACAGGGCGGACACTATGGCTACACCTTC	CAISEGQGGHYGYTF
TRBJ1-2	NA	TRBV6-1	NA	TGTGCCAGCAGTGAAGTCGGCTACTATGGCTACACCTTC	CASSEVGYYGYTF
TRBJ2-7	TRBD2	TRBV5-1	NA	TGCGCCAGCAGCTTGGCTCCCCTGGGACGAGGGGCTAGCGGGAGAATAAATGACGAGCAGTACTTC	CASSLAPLGRGASGRINDEQYF
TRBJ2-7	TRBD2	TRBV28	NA	TGTGCCAGCAGTTTGGGACTAGCGGGAGGGGAGCAGTACTTC	CASSLGLAGGEQYF
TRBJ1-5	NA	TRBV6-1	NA	TGTGCCAGCAGTGAAGCGCGGGCTAATCAGCCCCAGCATTTT	CASSEARANQPQHF
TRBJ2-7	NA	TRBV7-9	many	TGTGCCAGCAGCTTAAACGGACACGAGCAGTACTTC	CASSLNGHEQYF
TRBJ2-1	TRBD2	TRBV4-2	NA	TGTGCCAGCAGCCAATATAGCGGGAGCTCGACCAATGAGCAGTTCTTC	CASSQYSGSSTNEQFF
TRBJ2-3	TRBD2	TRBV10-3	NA	TGTGCCATCAGAGGGACTACACAGTCTAGCACAGATACGCAGTATTTT	CAIRGTTQSSTDTQYF
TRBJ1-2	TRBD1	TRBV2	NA	TGTGCCAGCAGTACTCCTATGACAGGGGTTAACTATGGCTACACCTTC	CASSTPMTGVNYGYTF
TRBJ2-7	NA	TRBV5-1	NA	TGCGCCAGCAGCTTGGCGGGGGACAGATCCTACGAGCAGTACTTC	CASSLAGDRSYEQYF
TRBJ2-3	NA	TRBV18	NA	TGTGCCAGCTCACCAGCTAGCTCATACGGAGATACGCAGTATTTT	CASSPASSYGDTQYF